These 13 T cell receptor beta chains share one sample of origin, sequenced in a study of CD8 T cells in ankylosing spondylitis. TCRdb re-called the 5' RACE reads through MiXCR, storing one row per CDR3 protein. There are 10,000 or so distinct CDR3 sequences in the sample; around 6% occur only once, and about 42% lies in the top ten. The sample was blood, either unsorted or a sorted T cell fraction (not recorded which). The receptor set was obtained from a female donor with ankylosing spondylitis or in good health (not recorded which).

Sample share makes this clonotype medium-sized. This chain connects TRBV9 to TRBJ2-2; the D call may be TRBD1 or TRBD2 (7 bases each). The CDR3 spans 15 residues. Germline CDR1 reads SGDLS; CDR2 reads YYNGEE. V dropped 1 base and J dropped 5 bases, with 12 bases sitting between them. The CDR3: CASSVWEGATGELFF. CDR3 nucleotides: TGTGCCAGCAGCGTATGGGAGGGGGCGACCGGGGAGCTGTTTTTT.

This clonotype is medium-sized (0.01 to 0.1%). This sequence joins TRBV9 and TRBJ2-7; TRBD1 or TRBD2 may be the D gene (7 bases each). The germline V gene encodes CDR1 SGDLS and CDR2 YYNGEE. Trimming removed 2 bases from V and 2 bases from J, with 11 bases in between. The CDR3 spans 14 residues. In DNA, the CDR3 is TGTGCCAGCAGCGTCGGGGGGACAGCCTACGAGCAGTACTTC. Translated: CASSVGGTAYEQYF.

This clonotype was counted between two and nine times. V is TRBV9 and J is TRBJ2-2; D ambiguous. The germline CDR1 and CDR2 sequences are SGDLS and YYNGEE. The V gene lost 3 bases and the J gene lost 4 bases, with 16 bases spanning the gap. The CDR3 loop spans 16 amino acids. The CDR3 spells CASSATERRRTGELFF. The CDR3 DNA follows: TGTGCCAGCAGCGCAACAGAGAGACGGCGCACCGGGGAGCTGTTTTTT.

This clonotype was detected a few times. The chain employs TRBV9 and TRBJ2-7; D is unresolved. The germline gives CDR1 SGDLS, CDR2 YYNGEE. The CDR3 is 13 residues long. Between the trimmed V and J ends, which lost 0 bases and 1 base, there was a span of 5 bases. The CDR3 sequence: CASSVEDSYEQYF. Here the CDR3 DNA reads TGTGCCAGCAGCGTAGAGGATTCCTACGAGCAGTACTTC.

This clonotype was recorded at least ten times. The chain recombines TRBV9 with TRBJ2-7; possibly TRBD1 or TRBD2 for D (6 bases each). CDR3 length: 14 amino acids. Germline CDR1 reads SGDLS; CDR2 reads YYNGEE. V gave up 4 bases and J gave up 6 bases, with 17 bases separating them. CDR3 residues: CASSPRGGLGEQYF. The CDR3 nucleotides read TGTGCCAGCAGCCCTAGAGGGGGGCTCGGCGAGCAGTACTTC. The full variable domain, with the rest looked up from reference TRBV9 and TRBJ2-7, is DSGVTQTPKHLITATGQRVTLRCSPRSGDLSVYWYQQSLDQGLQFLIQYYNGEERAKGNILERFSAQQFPDLHSELNLSSLELGDSALYFCASSPRGGLGEQYFGPGTRLTVT.

This clonotype was seen ten or more times. The rearrangement links TRBV9 to TRBJ2-3, with D possibly matching TRBD2 (6 bases). V was shortened by 6 bases and J by 2 bases, with 16 bases between the two germline ends. The CDR3 is made up of 15 amino acids. Germline CDR1 is SGDLS and CDR2 is YYNGEE. The CDR3 region is CASTIGRDFTDTQYF. The DNA of the CDR3 is TGTGCCAGCACCATAGGAAGGGACTTCACAGATACGCAGTATTTT.

This clonotype has ten or more counts. The rearrangement uses TRBV9 and TRBJ2-3; 7 positions agree with TRBD2. Germline CDR1 SGDLS, CDR2 YYNGEE. The V and J ends lost 2 bases and 1 base, in that order; junction bases with no gene match: 4. There are 15 residues in the CDR3. The CDR3 loop reads CASSVWGGGTDTQYF. DNA of the CDR3: TGTGCCAGCAGCGTCTGGGGAGGGGGCACAGATACGCAGTATTTT.

This clonotype was observed at least ten times. V usage is TRBV9 and J usage is TRBJ2-3; no clear D. The CDR3 is made up of 13 amino acids. Germline CDR1 and CDR2: SGDLS and YYNGEE. Trimming took 2 bases from V and 3 from J, leaving 7 bases between them. The CDR3 bases are TGTGCCAGCAGCGTCTCCCCAACAGATACGCAGTATTTT. It yields the protein CASSVSPTDTQYF.

This clonotype was seen ten or more times. This sequence joins TRBV9 and TRBJ1-5; D ambiguous. The V end was cut by 4 bases, the J end by 3 bases, with 11 bases between. The CDR3 runs to 14 residues. Germline values: CDR1 SGDLS, CDR2 YYNGEE. The CDR3 is CASSPVGVNQPQHF. The CDR3 DNA follows: TGTGCCAGCAGCCCCGTTGGGGTCAATCAGCCCCAGCATTTT.

This clonotype was observed a few times. CDR3 sequence (DNA): TGTGCCAGCAGCGTCGGGACAGAGAACTCCTACAATGAGCAGTTCTTC. Protein product: CASSVGTENSYNEQFF. V gene TRBV9 combines with J gene TRBJ2-1, with 7 bases matching TRBD1. The germline gives CDR1 SGDLS, CDR2 YYNGEE. With 2 bases clipped from V and 0 bases from J, the junction kept 5 bases outside the gene matches. This CDR3 region has 16 residues.

The chain couples TRBV9 to TRBJ2-1; no firm D call. V lost 4 bases, J lost 9 bases, and 8 bases lay in between. Germline CDR1 and CDR2: SGDLS and YYNGEE. The CDR3 has 11 residues. CDR3 sequence reads: CASSSAGEQFF. The CDR3 DNA is TGTGCCAGCAGCTCCGCCGGTGAGCAGTTCTTC.

This clonotype was picked up many times. The gene calls are TRBV9 and TRBJ2-7; 7 bases are shared with TRBD1. This CDR3 region has 14 residues. In germline, CDR1 is SGDLS, CDR2 YYNGEE. After removal of 4 bases from V and 1 base from J, the junction contained 5 bases not matched to a gene. The CDR3 DNA sequence: TGTGCCAGCAGCTCAACAGGGGCGTCCTACGAGCAGTACTTC. Its translation is CASSSTGASYEQYF.

This clonotype was seen repeatedly, ten times or more. This chain uses TRBV9 with TRBJ2-1; a possible D gene is TRBD1 (6 bases). In germline, CDR1 is SGDLS, CDR2 YYNGEE. The CDR3 loop spans 13 amino acids. The V end was cut by 3 bases, the J end by 8 bases, with 12 bases between. In nucleotides, the CDR3 is TGTGCCAGCAGCGGACAACAGGGCGATGAGCAGTTCTTC. Residues: CASSGQQGDEQFF.